Shown below are 31 T cell receptor beta chains from a single sample sequenced in a study of blood T cell repertoires in COVID-19. Using immunoSEQ multiplex PCR, the repertoire was profiled, and TCRdb retains in-frame clones only, with some absent. The sample holds 350,000 to 450,000 clones, less than 90% seen once. The sample consisted of PBMCs or T cells enriched from blood (not recorded which). The receptors shown here come from a woman in her forties or fifties who had recovered from COVID-19.

V and J are TRBV15 and TRBJ2-1; no reliable D call. Trimming stripped 0 bases from V and 5 bases from J, with 14 bases between. This CDR3 is 16 amino acids long. Germline assignment: CDR1 LNHNV and CDR2 YYDKDF (reference sequence). The CDR3 loop reads CATSRDPATRNNEQFF. The CDR3 DNA sequence: TGTGCCACCAGCAGAGATCCCGCTACCCGAAACAATGAGCAGTTCTTC.

The chain has TRBV27 and TRBJ2-1; 11 bases align to TRBD2. Germline CDR1 MNHEY, CDR2 SMNVEV (reference sequence). This CDR3 has 15 residues. The V segment lost 5 bases and the J segment 7 bases; nucleotides outside the gene matches: 7. The CDR3 sequence: CASSISGRALNEQFF. The CDR3 nucleotides are TGTGCCAGCAGTATTAGCGGGAGGGCCCTAAATGAGCAGTTCTTC.

The CDR3 DNA sequence: TGTGCCAGCAGCCAAGAGGCCATACCAAGCCACGTGGGGCAAGCTTTCTTT. Translation gives CASSQEAIPSHVGQAFF. The V gene is TRBV3-1 (or the pseudogene TRBV3-2), the J gene TRBJ1-1; D possibly corresponds to TRBD1 (5 bases). Trimming stripped 0 bases from V and 9 bases from J, with 23 bases between. CDR1 and CDR2 from the germline V gene are LGHDT and YNNKEL (reference sequence). CDR3 size: 17 residues.

The chain recombines TRBV30 with TRBJ1-4; possibly TRBD1 for D (6 bases). This CDR3 region has 13 residues. The germline V gene has CDR1 GTSNPN and CDR2 SVGIG (reference sequence). With 3 bases removed from V and 3 bases from J, the gap between germline ends came to 8 bases. The CDR3 nucleotides read TGTGCCTGGAGCGGACAGCCTAATGAAAAACTGTTTTTT. Translated, it gives CAWSGQPNEKLFF.

This clone is a singleton in its sample. J is TRBJ2-3 and V is TRBV7-9; D might be TRBD2 (6 bases). The CDR3 contains 16 residues. The germline V gene has CDR1 SEHNR and CDR2 FQNEAQ (reference sequence). V dropped 5 bases and J dropped 5 bases, with 20 bases sitting between them. CDR3 bases: TGTGCCAGCAGCACCTCGACTAGTGGGGTAAGAGATACGCAGTATTTT. Translation: CASSTSTSGVRDTQYF.

A few counts support this clone. Other DNA variants within this sample encode the same CDR3. The gene calls are TRBV5-1 and TRBJ1-6, with a weak D call TRBD1 (6 bases). The CDR3 consists of 15 residues. The V end lost 0 bases, the J end lost 3 bases, and 7 bases lay between the germline ends. Germline V gene data show CDR1 as SGHRS and CDR2 as YFSETQ. This chain's CDR3 is CASSLGGGYNSPLHF. CDR3 DNA: TGCGCCAGCAGCTTGGGAGGGGGCTATAATTCACCCCTCCACTTT.

The chain uses TRBV4-3 and TRBJ2-7, with 8 bases that match TRBD1. The CDR3 spans 14 residues. V was pared by 3 bases and J by 2 bases, with 3 bases of the junction left unmatched. The V gene's germline CDR1 is LGHNA and CDR2 YSLEER. CDR3 in DNA: TGCGCCAGCAGCCAGGACAGGGTGGCCTACGAGCAGTACTTC. This gives the protein CASSQDRVAYEQYF.

This chain joins TRBV7-2 and TRBJ2-2; a weak D match, TRBD1 (5 bases). V was trimmed by 0 bases and J by 7 bases, leaving 12 bases between them. The germline V gene has CDR1 SGHTA and CDR2 FQGNSA. The CDR3 loop spans 15 amino acids. CDR3 protein: CASSLASRAGGELFF. The CDR3 bases are TGTGCCAGCAGCTTAGCGTCCAGGGCCGGCGGGGAGCTGTTTTTT. The whole variable domain, filled in from reference TRBV7-2 and TRBJ2-2, reads GAGVSQSPSNKVTEKGKDVELRCDPISGHTALYWYRQSLGQGLEFLIYFQGNSAPDKSGLPSDRFSAERTGGSVSTLTIQRTQQEDSAVYLCASSLASRAGGELFFGEGSRLTVL.

J is TRBJ2-1 and V is TRBV6-5; D remains ambiguous. The V gene's germline CDR1 is MNHEY and CDR2 SVGAGI. CDR3 length: 14 amino acids. The V and J ends lost 5 bases and 6 bases respectively, with 14 bases between them. CDR3 loop: CASSPRSPLNEQFF. CDR3 nucleotide sequence: TGTGCCAGCAGTCCCCGTTCGCCACTCAATGAGCAGTTCTTC.

The rearrangement joins TRBV7-9 to TRBJ2-5; 13 bases are a match to TRBD2. CDR3 length: 16 amino acids. Unmatched junction bases numbered 6, after V lost 4 bases and J lost 4 bases. Per germline, CDR1 SEHNR and CDR2 FQNEAQ (reference sequence). The CDR3: CASSSRLAGGAETQYF. For the CDR3, the DNA is TGTGCCAGCAGCTCTAGACTAGCGGGGGGTGCAGAGACCCAGTACTTC.

The gene calls are TRBV2 and TRBJ2-7; 10 bases are a match to TRBD2. Per germline, CDR1 SNHLY and CDR2 FYNNEI. The CDR3 extends over 15 amino acids. The V gene end was trimmed by 6 bases and the J gene end by 0 bases; junction bases not matched to a gene: 5. The chain's CDR3 is CASSLAGVGSYEQYF. In DNA form, the CDR3 reads TGTGCCAGCAGCCTAGCGGGAGTGGGCTCCTACGAGCAGTACTTC.

The V and J genes are TRBV6-2 or TRBV6-3 and TRBJ2-5; a possible D gene is TRBD1 (6 bases). Trimming took off 5 bases at V and 5 bases at J, with 18 bases between the two ends. CDR1 is MNHEY, CDR2 SVGEGT, per germline. CDR3 size: 15 residues. CDR3 coding DNA: TGTGCCAGCAGTAGGTTGCAGGGGATATCGGAGACCCAGTACTTC. Residues: CASSRLQGISETQYF.

V gene TRBV20-1 combines with J gene TRBJ2-5; 8 bases fit TRBD2. Germline CDR1 and CDR2: DFQATT and SNEGSKA (reference sequence). The CDR3 loop spans 17 amino acids. V gave up 3 bases and J gave up 4 bases; unmatched junction bases: 16. CDR3 in amino acids: CSASGSLPGLDSETQYF. Written as DNA, the CDR3 is TGCAGTGCTAGTGGAAGTCTCCCGGGACTAGATTCAGAGACCCAGTACTTC.

The chain employs TRBV6-1 and TRBJ1-2, with D possibly matching TRBD1 (5 bases). V lost 2 bases and J lost 5, with 12 bases in between. This CDR3 region has 14 residues. Germline V gene data show CDR1 as MNHNS and CDR2 as SASEGT. The CDR3 loop is CASSEPRRGYGYTF. In nucleotides, the CDR3 is TGTGCCAGCAGTGAACCACGGAGGGGTTATGGCTACACCTTC.

V usage is TRBV5-1 and J usage is TRBJ2-3, with a weak D call TRBD1 (6 bases). Trimming took off 2 bases at V and 6 bases at J, with 16 bases between the two ends. The length of the CDR3 is 15 residues. Germline V gene sequence: CDR1 SGHRS, CDR2 YFSETQ. The CDR3 sequence: CASSLSGTLGDTQYF. CDR3 DNA: TGCGCCAGCAGCTTATCCGGGACACTAGGTGATACGCAGTATTTT.

This chain joins TRBV28 and TRBJ1-2; D is possibly TRBD1 (6 bases). The ends were cut back, 6 bases at V and 2 bases at J, with 19 bases in the middle. CDR3 size: 16 residues. Germline CDR1 reads MDHEN; CDR2 reads SYDVKM. The CDR3 sequence is CASSTGGAGENYGYTF. The CDR3, as DNA: TGTGCCAGCAGCACTGGGGGGGCGGGGGAAAACTATGGCTACACCTTC.

This chain joins TRBV3-1 (or the pseudogene TRBV3-2) and TRBJ1-4; 9 nucleotides match TRBD1. The V segment lost 4 bases and the J segment 4 bases; nucleotides outside the gene matches: 7. Germline assignment: CDR1 LGHDT and CDR2 YNNKEL (reference sequence). The CDR3 loop spans 16 amino acids. The chain's CDR3 is CASSLHGQGINEKLFF. The CDR3 nucleotides read TGTGCCAGCAGCCTACATGGACAGGGGATTAATGAAAAACTGTTTTTT.

The rearrangement joins TRBV6-1 to TRBJ1-1; 9 positions match TRBD1. This CDR3 contains 15 residues. The trim removed 2 bases at V and 6 bases at J, leaving 7 bases unmatched. CDR1 is MNHNS, CDR2 SASEGT, per germline. The CDR3: CASSELGTGYSEAFF. The DNA for the CDR3 is TGTGCCAGCAGTGAACTGGGGACAGGGTACTCTGAAGCTTTCTTT.

This clone was recorded many times. CDR3 region: CASSPGPRGYTF. The DNA for the CDR3 is TGTGCCAGCAGCCCCGGTCCTCGGGGCTACACCTTC. The chain uses TRBV6-2 or TRBV6-3 and TRBJ1-2, with D uncertain. The CDR3 consists of 12 residues. The germline V and J ends were trimmed by 6 bases and 8 bases, with 13 bases remaining between them. Germline V gene sequence: CDR1 MNHEY, CDR2 SVGEGT.

This clone appeared once. This chain connects TRBV7-6 to TRBJ2-2; 8 bases are shared with TRBD2. The germline V gene has CDR1 SGHVS and CDR2 FNYEAQ. V was clipped by 5 bases and J by 0 bases; unmatched bases: 2. The CDR3 is made up of 15 amino acids. CDR3 sequence: CASSRTSTNTGELFF. The CDR3 DNA reads TGTGCCAGCAGCCGGACTAGCACGAACACCGGGGAGCTGTTTTTT.

The rearrangement joins TRBV28 to TRBJ2-3, with a tentative D call TRBD2 (6 bases). In germline, CDR1 is MDHEN, CDR2 SYDVKM. The CDR3 contains 12 residues. The germline V and J ends were trimmed by 11 bases and 2 bases, with 11 bases remaining between them. The CDR3 sequence is CAHSGTTDTQYF. CDR3 DNA: TGTGCCCATAGCGGAACCACAGATACGCAGTATTTT.

The V and J genes are TRBV30 and TRBJ1-6; maybe TRBD1 (5 bases). Trimming took off 0 bases at V and 8 bases at J, with 11 bases between the two ends. The germline V gene has CDR1 GTSNPN and CDR2 SVGIG (reference sequence). The CDR3 is made up of 14 amino acids. The CDR3 region has the DNA TGTGCCTGGAGTGTAAATTTAGGGGATTCACCCCTCCACTTT. Translated: CAWSVNLGDSPLHF.

The chain carries TRBV4-3 and TRBJ1-4, with D possibly TRBD1 on 6 matching bases. V was pared by 2 bases and J by 7 bases, with 11 bases between. The germline V gene encodes CDR1 LGHNA and CDR2 YSLEER. There are 14 residues in the CDR3. The CDR3 here is CASSQQQGPEKLFF. In nucleotides, the CDR3 is TGCGCCAGCAGCCAACAGCAGGGGCCTGAAAAACTGTTTTTT.

The rearrangement links TRBV15 to TRBJ2-1, with TRBD2 matching over 7 bases. This CDR3 is 15 amino acids long. Unmatched junction bases numbered 4, after V lost 0 bases and J lost 5 bases. Germline V CDR1 and CDR2: LNHNV, YYDKDF (reference sequence). For the CDR3, the DNA is TGTGCCACCAGCAGAGAGCCGACTAGCAACAATGAGCAGTTCTTC. This translates into CATSREPTSNNEQFF.

V and J are TRBV3-1 (or the pseudogene TRBV3-2) and TRBJ2-4, with TRBD2 matching over 10 bases. Germline CDR1 reads LGHDT; CDR2 reads YNNKEL (reference sequence). The trim removed 4 bases at V and 0 bases at J, leaving 6 bases unmatched. The CDR3 is made up of 17 amino acids. The CDR3, as DNA: TGTGCCAGCAGCCGTGTTACTAGCGGGACAGCCAAAAACATTCAGTACTTC. Residues: CASSRVTSGTAKNIQYF.

The chain carries TRBV7-9 and TRBJ2-1; perhaps TRBD2 as D (6 bases). The CDR3 is made up of 13 amino acids. Germline values: CDR1 SEHNR, CDR2 FQNEAQ (reference sequence). Trimming took 1 base from V and 7 from J, leaving 8 bases between them. CDR3 in DNA: TGTGCCAGCAGCTTAGGTGGGGGGAATGAGCAGTTCTTC. Protein sequence: CASSLGGGNEQFF.

The gene calls are TRBV5-6 and TRBJ1-2, with 10 bases that match TRBD1. V was clipped by 0 bases and J by 3 bases; unmatched bases: 2. This CDR3 is built from 15 residues. Germline CDR1 reads SGHDT; CDR2 reads YYEEEE. CDR3 nucleotide sequence: TGTGCCAGCAGCTTGGGACAGGGGGCACACTATGGCTACACCTTC. It specifies CASSLGQGAHYGYTF.

This chain uses TRBV7-2 with TRBJ1-1; no clear D gene. Trimming pared 3 bases from V and 7 bases from J, leaving 12 bases between. Germline loops: CDR1 SGHTA, CDR2 FQGNSA. The CDR3 runs 13 residues. CDR3 bases: TGTGCCAGCAGCTTTGGCAGACTTAGTGAAGCTTTCTTT. Translation gives CASSFGRLSEAFF.

This sequence joins TRBV9 and TRBJ1-2; 7 bases agree with TRBD1. After removal of 3 bases from V and 8 bases from J, the junction contained 10 bases not matched to a gene. Germline V gene lookup returns CDR1 SGDLS and CDR2 YYNGEE. CDR3 length equals 14 residues. In DNA form, the CDR3 reads TGTGCCAGCAGCGAAAACAGGGGCGAGGGGGGCTACACCTTC. Protein: CASSENRGEGGYTF.

This clone was observed once. CDR3 sequence (DNA): TGTGCCAGCAGCGCTCCGGGAGGTTTCTATGGCTACACCTTC. It codes for CASSAPGGFYGYTF. The V call is TRBV27, the J call TRBJ1-2; no reliable D call. Germline loops: CDR1 MNHEY, CDR2 SMNVEV (reference sequence). There are 14 residues in the CDR3. Trimming took off 6 bases at V and 4 bases at J, with 15 bases between the two ends.

The rearrangement joins TRBV11-3 to TRBJ1-3, with D unclear. Germline V CDR1 and CDR2: SGHNT, YENEEA. Trimming shortened V by 4 bases and J by 3 bases, and 7 bases separated the two germline ends. The CDR3 contains 13 residues. CDR3 nucleotide sequence: TGTGCCAGCAGCTCTCTAGGTGGAAACACCATATATTTT. This encodes CASSSLGGNTIYF.